The clone carrying this TCR beta chain was found a few times. Antigen: not known. V lost 6 bases and J lost 1; bases outside the gene matches: 2. The CDR3 totals 13 residues. Germline CDR1 reads SNHLY; CDR2 reads FYNNEI. The data were obtained in a study of T cells after yellow fever vaccination. Background on the study: Preparation of fractions with low cell numbers was performed using SMART-Seq v4 Ultra Low Input. Findings of the study overall: Among all clonotypes, a small share was observed in both CD4 and CD8 compartments. In FACS-sorted repertoires, abundant clonotypes from the bulk population could appear as contaminants.

In making TCR cDNA, 5'RACE template switching added a universal primer site and UMIs to it. One entry per CDR3 protein results from TCRdb running MiXCR on the 5' RACE reads. Of some 120,000 distinct CDR3 sequences listed, approximately 7% are singletons. The sequences come from CD4+ T cells sorted from PBMCs, collected roughly 10 days after the first yellow fever vaccination. This receptor was identified in a man younger than 35 who received the YFV17D yellow fever vaccine. The chain carries TRBV2 and TRBJ1-1; 7 bases agree with TRBD1. For the CDR3, the DNA is TGTGCCAGCAGCGACAGGGCGAACACTGAAGCTTTCTTT. It encodes CASSDRANTEAFF.